The rows below give T cell receptor beta chains drawn from one sample of a study of T-cell reconstitution after alpha-beta-depleted transplantation in children. Each CDR3 protein gets one entry after TCRdb re-called the PCR reads with MiXCR. The table lists 450,000 to 550,000 distinct CDR3 sequences, 9.5% to 12% of them singletons, with roughly 15% in the top ten. The specimen comprised PBMCs, mostly from graft donor cells, sampled 180 days after TCRalphabeta/CD19-depleted stem cell transplant. Receptor source: a female patient aged 2-9 years who had a stem cell transplant for aplastic anemia, so the T cells may come from the graft donor. CDR3s include the opening cysteine and the closing phenylalanine or tryptophan. D genes are given only for firm matches. Rows may omit the clone size; those that give it use once, few, many or a size class.

J: TRBJ2-5
D: TRBD2
size: few
V: TRBV4-3
CDR3: CASSARQLAGGRQYF
DNA: TGCGCCAGCAGCGCTCGGCAACTAGCGGGAGGCCGCCAGTACTTC

J: TRBJ1-5
D: NA
size: NA
V: TRBV29-1
CDR3: CSVSGVPNQPQHF
DNA: TGCAGCGTTAGCGGGGTTCCTAATCAGCCCCAGCATTTT

J: TRBJ1-1
D: TRBD1
size: NA
V: TRBV12-3/TRBV12-4
CDR3: CASSLSTGVGTEAFF
DNA: TGTGCCAGCAGTTTATCGACAGGGGTAGGCACTGAAGCTTTCTTT

J: TRBJ2-6
D: NA
size: few
V: TRBV6-5
CDR3: CASSYVSGANVLTF
DNA: TGTGCCAGCAGTTACGTCTCTGGGGCCAACGTCCTGACTTTC

J: TRBJ1-1
D: TRBD1
size: few
V: TRBV7-7
CDR3: CASSPGTGGTEDEAFF
DNA: TGTGCTAGCAGCCCCGGGACAGGGGGAACCGAGGATGAAGCTTTCTTT

J: TRBJ2-4
D: NA
size: many
V: TRBV18
CDR3: CASSPCDLCIQYF
DNA: TGTGCCAGCTCACCATGTGACCTCTGCATTCAGTACTTC

J: TRBJ1-4
D: NA
size: NA
V: TRBV28
CDR3: CASSFHQGGKLFF
DNA: TGTGCCAGCAGTTTTCACCAGGGAGGAAAACTGTTTTTT

J: TRBJ2-7
D: TRBD2
size: many
V: TRBV20-1
CDR3: CSARLAGRGYEQYF
DNA: TGCAGTGCTAGACTAGCGGGAAGAGGGTACGAGCAGTACTTC

J: TRBJ2-7
D: TRBD2
size: many
V: TRBV6-5
CDR3: CASRYRLAGDYEQYF
DNA: TGTGCCAGCAGGTACCGACTAGCGGGAGACTACGAGCAGTACTTC

J: TRBJ2-2
D: TRBD2
size: NA
V: TRBV12-3/TRBV12-4
CDR3: CASSSTSGSATGELFF
DNA: TGTGCCAGCAGTTCGACTAGCGGGAGTGCCACCGGGGAGCTGTTTTTT

J: TRBJ2-1
D: TRBD2
size: few
V: TRBV16
CDR3: CASSQWTSGRNEQFF
DNA: TGTGCCAGCAGCCAATGGACTAGCGGGAGAAATGAGCAGTTCTTC

J: TRBJ2-5
D: NA
size: few
V: TRBV5-1
CDR3: CASSLEVRQSGQETQYF
DNA: TGCGCCAGCAGCTTGGAGGTACGGCAAAGCGGTCAAGAGACCCAGTACTTC

J: TRBJ2-2
D: NA
size: few
V: TRBV4-2
CDR3: CASSQVPGSGELFF
DNA: TGTGCCAGCAGCCAAGTACCGGGGTCCGGGGAGCTGTTTTTT

J: TRBJ1-2
D: NA
size: NA
V: TRBV6-2/TRBV6-3
CDR3: CASSSPATSYGYTF
DNA: TGTGCCAGCAGTTCCCCTGCCACGAGCTATGGCTACACCTTC

J: TRBJ2-7
D: TRBD2
size: NA
V: TRBV7-2
CDR3: CASSLEGGLGFDEQYF
DNA: TGTGCCAGCAGCTTAGAGGGGGGACTAGGTTTTGACGAGCAGTACTTC

J: TRBJ2-3
D: NA
size: few
V: TRBV4-3
CDR3: CASSQDIDRFTDTQYF
DNA: TGCGCCAGCAGCCAAGATATAGACAGGTTCACAGATACGCAGTATTTT

J: TRBJ1-5
D: NA
size: NA
V: TRBV20-1
CDR3: CSAREVLQPQHF
DNA: TGCAGTGCTAGAGAGGTACTACAGCCCCAGCATTTT

J: TRBJ2-2
D: TRBD2
size: few
V: TRBV20-1
CDR3: CSASPSGSPNTGELFF
DNA: TGCAGTGCTAGTCCTAGCGGATCTCCGAACACCGGGGAGCTGTTTTTT

J: TRBJ2-2
D: TRBD2
size: NA
V: TRBV7-2
CDR3: CASSLAPLAVHPGSTGELFF
DNA: TGTGCCAGCAGCTTAGCGCCTCTAGCGGTTCACCCCGGGAGCACCGGGGAGCTGTTTTTT

J: TRBJ2-7
D: TRBD1
size: NA
V: TRBV30
CDR3: CAWSVGTDYEQYF
DNA: TGTGCCTGGAGTGTAGGGACAGATTACGAGCAGTACTTC

J: TRBJ2-2
D: NA
size: many
V: TRBV12-3/TRBV12-4
CDR3: CASSSQPGPHTGELFF
DNA: TGTGCCAGCAGTTCTCAACCGGGCCCACACACCGGGGAGCTGTTTTTT

J: TRBJ1-1
D: NA
size: NA
V: TRBV19
CDR3: CASRPQGLNTEAFF
DNA: TGTGCCAGTAGGCCACAGGGTTTGAACACTGAAGCTTTCTTT

J: TRBJ1-1
D: NA
size: NA
V: TRBV10-3
CDR3: CAASHRENTEAFF
DNA: TGTGCCGCTTCACACAGGGAAAACACTGAAGCTTTCTTT

J: TRBJ2-1
D: TRBD1
size: NA
V: TRBV24-1
CDR3: CATSDLRTGLLEQFF
DNA: TGTGCCACCAGTGATTTAAGGACAGGCCTCTTGGAGCAGTTCTTC

J: TRBJ2-1
D: TRBD2
size: NA
V: TRBV4-2
CDR3: CASSPGTSGRASYNEQFF
DNA: TGTGCCAGCAGCCCCGGGACTAGCGGGAGGGCCTCTTACAATGAGCAGTTCTTC

J: TRBJ1-2
D: NA
size: few
V: TRBV7-2
CDR3: CASSSRPPAGGYTF
DNA: TGTGCCAGCAGCTCCCGTCCCCCGGCTGGGGGCTACACCTTC

J: TRBJ2-2
D: NA
size: NA
V: TRBV10-2
CDR3: CASSEFDGELFF
DNA: TGCGCCAGCAGTGAGTTTGACGGGGAGCTGTTTTTT

J: TRBJ2-1
D: TRBD2
size: NA
V: TRBV7-3
CDR3: CASSPTSGRNEQFF
DNA: TGTGCCAGCAGCCCGACTAGCGGGAGGAATGAGCAGTTCTTC

J: TRBJ2-1
D: TRBD2
size: NA
V: TRBV11-2
CDR3: CASSSPGTSGRARYNEQFF
DNA: TGTGCCAGCAGCTCCCCCGGGACTAGCGGGAGGGCCCGGTACAATGAGCAGTTCTTC

J: TRBJ1-1
D: TRBD1
size: few
V: TRBV7-9
CDR3: CASSLALEQGTFF
DNA: TGTGCCAGCAGCTTAGCGCTCGAACAGGGGACTTTCTTT

J: TRBJ1-1
D: TRBD1
size: NA
V: TRBV5-1
CDR3: CASSLSGTGSTTEAFF
DNA: TGCGCCAGCAGCTTGTCCGGGACAGGGTCTACCACTGAAGCTTTCTTT

J: TRBJ2-4
D: NA
size: few
V: TRBV7-2
CDR3: CASSLAGPIQYF
DNA: TGTGCCAGCAGCTTAGCCGGGCCCATTCAGTACTTC